These T cell receptor beta chains were read from a single sample in a study of blood T cell repertoires in COVID-19. The assay was immunoSEQ multiplex PCR, and TCRdb's table has in-frame clones only and misses some. The profile shows about 250,000 clones, 83% of them singletons. The sample was peripheral blood. Receptors originate from an elderly man with acute or convalescent COVID-19. Each CDR3 is given without its conserved first and last residue. Fields, in order: V gene, CDR3 protein.

v_call: TRBV4-1; cdr3_aa: ASSQDREIAKNIQY
v_call: TRBV19; cdr3_aa: ASSISLAGLFEQF
v_call: TRBV21-1; cdr3_aa: ASSAGQYANTGELF
v_call: TRBV7-3; cdr3_aa: ASSQGLPNNEQF
v_call: TRBV2; cdr3_aa: ASSEAMGAQETQY
v_call: TRBV28; cdr3_aa: ASSWPNTNTEAF
v_call: TRBV6-5; cdr3_aa: ASKTGVTGELF
v_call: TRBV5-1; cdr3_aa: ASSTGTGLLEQY
v_call: TRBV5-1; cdr3_aa: ASSTSRDSNNSPLH
v_call: TRBV19; cdr3_aa: ASGSDEAGKETQY